This entry lists 26 T cell receptor beta chains sequenced from one sample in a study of blood T cell repertoires in COVID-19. Assay used: immunoSEQ multiplex PCR; TCRdb lists only in-frame clones, some missing. The sample records 400,000 to 550,000 clones, more than 85% being singletons. The source material was peripheral blood. The source is a young woman with acute or convalescent COVID-19.

The V call is TRBV5-5, the J call TRBJ2-1; TRBD2 might be the D (5 bases). The CDR3 totals 12 residues. V gave up 1 base and J gave up 10 bases, with 9 bases separating them. The germline gives CDR1 SGHKS, CDR2 YYEKEE (reference sequence). CDR3 amino acids: CASSLLGGEQFF. In DNA form, the CDR3 reads TGTGCCAGCAGCTTGTTAGGCGGGGAGCAGTTCTTC.

This chain links TRBV29-1 with TRBJ2-1; 9 bases align to TRBD2. Germline-derived CDR1 and CDR2 are SQVTM and ANQGSEA. V dropped 3 bases and J dropped 6; count of bases not matched to a gene: 6. CDR3 length: 14 amino acids. CDR3 region: CSVDVSGGGNEQFF. CDR3 in DNA: TGCAGCGTTGATGTTAGCGGGGGCGGCAATGAGCAGTTCTTC.

This clone was seen a few times. This sequence joins TRBV12-3 or TRBV12-4 and TRBJ1-6, with D uncertain. The CDR3 loop spans 13 amino acids. Trimming left V 6 bases short and J 7 bases short, with 10 bases between. In nucleotides, the CDR3 is TGTGCCAGCAGCTCCGGGATGAATTCACCCCTCCACTTT. It yields the protein CASSSGMNSPLHF.

V gene TRBV11-2 combines with J gene TRBJ2-5, with TRBD2 identical over 7 bases. The CDR3 covers 13 residues. Germline CDR1 and CDR2: SGHAT and FQNNGV. With 6 bases clipped from V and 1 base from J, the junction kept 2 bases outside the gene matches. CDR3 sequence: CASSGGVQETQYF. Here the CDR3 DNA reads TGTGCCAGCAGTGGGGGGGTCCAAGAGACCCAGTACTTC.

The V and J genes are TRBV9 and TRBJ2-1, with 8 bases fitting TRBD1. V lost 0 bases, J lost 3 bases, and 8 bases stayed unmatched. The germline V gene encodes CDR1 SGDLS and CDR2 YYNGEE. This CDR3 contains 17 residues. CDR3 amino acids: CASSVGYSGGGYNEQFF. In DNA, the CDR3 is TGTGCCAGCAGCGTAGGATATTCAGGGGGCGGCTACAATGAGCAGTTCTTC. Full variable domain (rest looked up from reference TRBV9 and TRBJ2-1): DSGVTQTPKHLITATGQRVTLRCSPRSGDLSVYWYQQSLDQGLQFLIQYYNGEERAKGNILERFSAQQFPDLHSELNLSSLELGDSALYFCASSVGYSGGGYNEQFFGPGTRLTVL.

The chain carries TRBV7-9 and TRBJ2-5, with TRBD1 matching over 9 bases. The ends lost 4 bases at V and 4 bases at J; junction bases unmatched: 4. The CDR3 length is 14 residues. Germline loops: CDR1 SEHNR, CDR2 FQNEAQ (reference sequence). The CDR3 spells CASSWDRELETQYF. The DNA of the CDR3 is TGTGCCAGCAGCTGGGACAGGGAATTAGAGACCCAGTACTTC.

The chain is built from TRBV5-1 and TRBJ2-3; 15 bases are a match to TRBD2. CDR1 is SGHRS, CDR2 YFSETQ, per germline. The CDR3 totals 16 residues. The V gene end was trimmed by 4 bases and the J gene end by 6 bases; junction bases not matched to a gene: 6. Written as DNA, the CDR3 is TGCGCCAGCAGCGTGGGGACTAGCGGGGGGAAGGATACGCAGTATTTT. It yields the protein CASSVGTSGGKDTQYF.

The V call is TRBV3-1 (or the pseudogene TRBV3-2), the J call TRBJ2-1; tentatively, D is TRBD1 (7 bases). In germline, CDR1 is LGHDT, CDR2 YNNKEL (reference sequence). The CDR3 is 15 amino acids. V was cut by 3 bases and J by 7 bases, with 16 bases left in between. The CDR3 sequence: CASSHPFRGVNEQFF. The CDR3 DNA sequence: TGTGCCAGCAGCCACCCTTTCAGGGGGGTGAATGAGCAGTTCTTC.

The chain couples TRBV28 to TRBJ1-1; D not certain. The CDR3 consists of 13 residues. V gave up 4 bases and J gave up 6 bases, with 12 bases separating them. Per germline, CDR1 MDHEN and CDR2 SYDVKM. CDR3 region: CASSSFVKSEAFF. The CDR3 nucleotides read TGTGCCAGCAGTTCCTTCGTTAAATCTGAAGCTTTCTTT.

J is TRBJ2-7 and V is TRBV12-2; TRBD2, the D gene given by the table, was not confirmed from the DNA. TRBV12-2 is noted as a pseudogene. This CDR3 is 17 amino acids long. The CDR3 loop reads CASRSGRGSGQSYEQYF. Written as DNA, the CDR3 is TGTGCAAGTCGCTCAGGCCGCGGTAGCGGGCAGTCCTACGAGCAGTACTTC.

This chain joins TRBV11-2 and TRBJ2-1; D perhaps matches TRBD2 (5 bases). Germline CDR1 reads SGHAT; CDR2 reads FQNNGV. The CDR3 has 17 amino acids. The V gene lost 1 base and the J gene lost 0 bases, with 13 bases spanning the gap. Here the CDR3 DNA reads TGTGCCAGCAGCTTAGTGTCCCCGGGGTTCTCCTACAATGAGCAGTTCTTC. Translated, it gives CASSLVSPGFSYNEQFF.

J is TRBJ1-2 and V is TRBV6-5; 9 nucleotides line up with TRBD1. V dropped 6 bases and J dropped 5; count of bases not matched to a gene: 10. Germline CDR1 and CDR2: MNHEY and SVGAGI. CDR3 length: 15 amino acids. The CDR3 sequence: CASRRTGQGTYGYTF. CDR3 nucleotide sequence: TGTGCCAGCAGGAGAACGGGACAGGGCACGTATGGCTACACCTTC.

The V call is TRBV5-1, the J call TRBJ2-5; TRBD2 matches at 9 bases. CDR3 size: 15 residues. In germline, CDR1 is SGHRS, CDR2 YFSETQ. After removal of 1 base from V and 2 bases from J, the junction contained 3 bases not matched to a gene. The CDR3 here is CASSLSGGRQETQYF. In DNA form, the CDR3 reads TGCGCCAGCAGCTTGAGCGGGGGGCGACAAGAGACCCAGTACTTC.

The chain couples TRBV3-1 (or the pseudogene TRBV3-2) to TRBJ1-4; D is undetermined. CDR1 is LGHDT, CDR2 YNNKEL, per germline (reference sequence). The CDR3 spans 14 residues. The ends were cut back, 4 bases at V and 7 bases at J, with 13 bases in the middle. The CDR3 loop is CASSLGLAGEKLFF. CDR3 nucleotide sequence: TGTGCCAGCAGCCTCGGGTTAGCGGGTGAAAAACTGTTTTTT.

This clone has just one count. J is TRBJ2-3 and V is TRBV7-9, with D possibly TRBD2 on 6 matching bases. This CDR3 has 16 amino acids. Between the trimmed V and J ends, which lost 2 bases and 1 base, there was a span of 13 bases. Germline CDR1 and CDR2: SEHNR and FQNEAQ (reference sequence). In nucleotides, the CDR3 is TGTGCCAGCAGCTTAATGTCGGGCGGGGGCACAGATACGCAGTATTTT. This translates into CASSLMSGGGTDTQYF.

The chain joins TRBV10-2 to TRBJ1-5; maybe TRBD1 (6 bases). The V and J ends lost 3 bases and 6 bases respectively, with 15 bases between them. From germline, CDR1 is WSHSY and CDR2 SAAADI. The CDR3 has 15 amino acids. The CDR3 loop reads CASSEGQSRGQPQHF. The CDR3 region has the DNA TGCGCCAGCAGTGAAGGACAGAGCCGGGGTCAGCCCCAGCATTTT.

V gene TRBV4-1 combines with J gene TRBJ2-3, with D possibly matching TRBD1 (5 bases). Trimming took off 1 base at V and 2 bases at J, with 7 bases between the two ends. CDR1 is MGHRA, CDR2 YSYEKL, per germline. The CDR3 runs to 14 residues. The CDR3 DNA reads TGCGCCAGCAGCCAAGTGACAGACACAGATACGCAGTATTTT. Amino acids: CASSQVTDTDTQYF.

The rearrangement joins TRBV3-1 (or the pseudogene TRBV3-2) to TRBJ2-3, with D tentatively TRBD2 (5 bases). Germline loops: CDR1 LGHDT, CDR2 YNNKEL (reference sequence). V was trimmed by 0 bases and J by 6 bases, leaving 13 bases between them. The CDR3 length is 15 residues. In nucleotides, the CDR3 is TGTGCCAGCAGCCAAGATGAGGGAGCGGCCGATACGCAGTATTTT. Protein product: CASSQDEGAADTQYF.

This rearrangement joins TRBV19 to TRBJ2-7; TRBD1 matches 10 bases. The CDR3 is 14 residues long. Germline CDR1 and CDR2: LNHDA and SQIVND (reference sequence). The V segment lost 5 bases and the J segment 5 bases; nucleotides outside the gene matches: 6. The CDR3: CASSLTGTGDEQYF. CDR3 nucleotides: TGTGCCAGTAGTCTCACCGGGACAGGGGACGAGCAGTACTTC. The full variable domain, in which reference TRBV19 and TRBJ2-7 provide the parts outside the CDR3, is DGGITQSPKYLFRKEGQNVTLSCEQNLNHDAMYWYRQDPGQGLRLIYYSQIVNDFQKGDIAEGYSVSREKKESFPLTVTSAQKNPTAFYLCASSLTGTGDEQYFGPGTRLTVT.

The chain recombines TRBV9 with TRBJ1-5; D ambiguous. In germline, CDR1 is SGDLS, CDR2 YYNGEE. The V gene lost 1 base and the J gene lost 3 bases, with 5 bases spanning the gap. There are 13 residues in the CDR3. The DNA of the CDR3 is TGTGCCAGCAGCGTATCAGTCAATCAGCCCCAGCATTTT. It translates to CASSVSVNQPQHF. Complete variable domain (other parts from reference TRBV9 and TRBJ1-5): DSGVTQTPKHLITATGQRVTLRCSPRSGDLSVYWYQQSLDQGLQFLIQYYNGEERAKGNILERFSAQQFPDLHSELNLSSLELGDSALYFCASSVSVNQPQHFGDGTRLSIL.

Here the CDR3 reads CASSQPTLRYFDGYTF. The CDR3 coding sequence is TGCGCCAGCAGCCAACCTACCCTTCGGTATTTTGATGGCTACACCTTC. The chain combines TRBV4-1 with TRBJ1-2, with D uncertain. V lost 2 bases, J lost 6 bases, and 19 bases lay in between. CDR1 and CDR2 (germline): MGHRA, YSYEKL. The CDR3 has 16 residues.

This rearrangement joins TRBV30 to TRBJ1-5; perhaps TRBD1 as D (5 bases). In germline, CDR1 is GTSNPN, CDR2 SVGIG (reference sequence). The CDR3 covers 14 residues. The V gene lost 3 bases and the J gene lost 8 bases, with 17 bases spanning the gap. CDR3 sequence: CAWSGGRRKEPQHF. CDR3 DNA sequence: TGTGCCTGGAGCGGGGGGAGGAGGAAGGAGCCCCAGCATTTT.

The chain has TRBV18 and TRBJ2-7, with 8 bases lining up with TRBD2. V lost 0 bases and J lost 4; bases outside the gene matches: 8. The CDR3 contains 16 residues. Germline V gene sequence: CDR1 KGHSH, CDR2 LQKENI. In DNA form, the CDR3 reads TGTGCCAGCTCACCACCGACTAGCGTTCGAGGTTACGAGCAGTACTTC. The encoded protein is CASSPPTSVRGYEQYF.

The V and J genes are TRBV7-2 and TRBJ2-5; 7 bases align to TRBD1. Unmatched junction bases numbered 5, after V lost 5 bases and J lost 5 bases. This CDR3 comprises 13 residues. Germline V CDR1 and CDR2: SGHTA, FQGNSA. The DNA of the CDR3 is TGTGCCAGCAGCGTCGACAGGGCGGAGACCCAGTACTTC. Translated, it gives CASSVDRAETQYF.

The sample holds a few counts of this clone. The V call is TRBV27, the J call TRBJ2-1; D is uncertain. Germline V lookup: CDR1 MNHEY, CDR2 SMNVEV (reference sequence). The CDR3 totals 14 residues. Trimming pared 2 bases from V and 4 bases from J, leaving 9 bases between. CDR3 amino acids: CASSLRSGYNEQFF. In DNA, the CDR3 is TGTGCCAGCAGTTTAAGATCGGGTTACAATGAGCAGTTCTTC.

The V gene is TRBV6-5, the J gene TRBJ2-7; possibly TRBD2 for D (6 bases). Germline CDR1 and CDR2: MNHEY and SVGAGI. The CDR3 is 14 residues long. V dropped 9 bases and J dropped 0 bases, with 15 bases sitting between them. DNA for the CDR3: TGTGCCAGTCATCCGGGACTGTACTCCTACGAGCAGTACTTC. It codes for CASHPGLYSYEQYF.